The clone carrying this T cell receptor (beta chain) was detected ten times or more. This specimen comes from a study of identical twins. The CDR3 length is 18 residues. The J segment lost 0 bases and the V segment lost 0 bases, leaving 7 bases of the junction unmatched. CDR1 and CDR2 (germline): SGHRS, YFSETQ. Each CDR3 protein is one row after TCRdb ran MiXCR on the 5' RACE reads. The table has 200,000 to 300,000 distinct CDR3 sequences, over 9.5% seen once; the top ten hold 9% to 10%. Sequenced sample: memory T cells sorted from blood. This sequence originates from a man in his forties or fifties in good health. The gene calls are TRBV5-1 and TRBJ2-2; 8 bases fit TRBD1. In DNA form, the CDR3 reads TGCGCCAGCAGCTTGGTACCCAGGGGGCCTTCGAACACCGGGGAGCTGTTTTTT. It translates to CASSLVPRGPSNTGELFF.